One and the same sample provided the 26 T cell receptor beta chains below, sequenced in a study of T cells after posttransplantation cyclophosphamide. The method was immunoSEQ multiplex PCR; TCRdb's version includes in-frame clones alone and lacks a portion of them. The sample yields some 35,000 clones, without any singletons. Sequencing used PBMCs. All receptors derive from a young man in good health and a related stem cell transplant donor.

This clone has at least ten counts. The chain joins TRBV25-1 to TRBJ1-1; D not certain. This CDR3 spans 14 amino acids. V was pared by 6 bases and J by 0 bases, with 11 bases between. Germline loops: CDR1 MGHDK, CDR2 SYGVNS. CDR3 DNA: TGTGCCAGCAGCGGTCCACGTATGAACACTGAAGCTTTCTTT. This encodes CASSGPRMNTEAFF.

This clone was found many times. The chain couples TRBV2 to TRBJ1-2; D not certain. Deletions cut 5 bases from V and 4 bases from J, with 11 bases between. Germline V gene lookup returns CDR1 SNHLY and CDR2 FYNNEI. The CDR3 runs 13 residues. CDR3 sequence reads: CASSQVTGYGYTF. CDR3 in DNA: TGTGCCAGCAGTCAAGTGACTGGCTATGGCTACACCTTC.

This clone was seen many times. The CDR3 is CASSLGGPPLHF. CDR3 DNA: TGTGCCAGCAGCTTAGGAGGGCCACCCCTCCACTTT. V gene TRBV7-3 combines with J gene TRBJ1-6; D ambiguous. CDR1 SGHTA and CDR2 FQGTGA come from the germline V gene. The CDR3 is 12 residues long. Trimming cost V 2 bases and J 11 bases, with 7 bases left between them.

Many counts were recorded for this clone. The chain is built from TRBV7-9 and TRBJ1-2, with 8 bases matching TRBD1. This CDR3 contains 14 residues. Germline CDR1 is SEHNR and CDR2 is FQNEAQ (reference sequence). J was trimmed by 2 bases and V by 1 base; bases with no gene match: 0. CDR3 sequence (DNA): TGTGCCAGCAGCTTAGGACAGGGGAACTATGGCTACACCTTC. Translated, it gives CASSLGQGNYGYTF.

This clone was seen only a few times. V usage is TRBV5-1 and J usage is TRBJ2-3; possibly TRBD2 for D (6 bases). Trimming removed 5 bases from V and 1 base from J, with 14 bases in between. The CDR3 spans 15 residues. Germline CDR1 reads SGHRS; CDR2 reads YFSETQ. The CDR3 DNA follows: TGCGCCAGCAGGTCGGACGGCGGGGGCACAGATACGCAGTATTTT. Protein sequence: CASRSDGGGTDTQYF.

This clone was counted many times. The CDR3 sequence: CASSTGGAQTDTQYF. CDR3 nucleotides: TGTGCCAGCAGTACCGGGGGGGCGCAGACAGATACGCAGTATTTT. The chain couples TRBV2 to TRBJ2-3; TRBD2 matches 8 bases. Germline V lookup: CDR1 SNHLY, CDR2 FYNNEI. This CDR3 spans 15 amino acids. Trimming removed 5 bases from V and 3 bases from J; junction bases left unmatched: 7. The full variable domain, in which reference TRBV2 and TRBJ2-3 provide the parts outside the CDR3, is EPEVTQTPSHQVTQMGQEVILRCVPISNHLYFYWYRQILGQKVEFLVSFYNNEISEKSEIFDDQFSVERPDGSNFTLKIRSTKLEDSAMYFCASSTGGAQTDTQYFGPGTRLTVL.

This clone was seen ten or more times. The chain joins TRBV28 to TRBJ1-2; a weak D match, TRBD1 (6 bases). CDR1 MDHEN and CDR2 SYDVKM come from the germline V gene. The CDR3 loop spans 15 amino acids. With 3 bases removed from V and 3 bases from J, the gap between germline ends came to 14 bases. CDR3 sequence reads: CASSLGAILDYGYTF. In nucleotides, the CDR3 is TGTGCCAGCAGTTTGGGGGCGATCCTCGACTATGGCTACACCTTC.

This clone was seen ten or more times. The rearrangement links TRBV6-5 to TRBJ1-1; 7 bases match TRBD1. J gave up 1 base and V 10 bases, and 6 bases lay outside the gene matches. Germline lookup yields CDR1 MNHEY and CDR2 SVGAGI. CDR3 length: 13 residues. CDR3: CATGTDPNTEAFF. Here the CDR3 DNA reads TGTGCCACGGGGACAGACCCGAACACTGAAGCTTTCTTT.

This clone was seen repeatedly, ten times or more. This chain links TRBV7-3 with TRBJ2-6, with TRBD1 matching 9 bases. The V gene's germline CDR1 is SGHTA and CDR2 FQGTGA. This CDR3 region has 15 residues. V lost 8 bases to trimming and J lost 2 bases; unmatched junction nucleotides: 4. The DNA for the CDR3 is TGTGCCAGCGGGACAGGGAAGGCTGGGGCCAACGTCCTGACTTTC. Residues: CASGTGKAGANVLTF.

This clone has at least ten counts. CDR3 in amino acids: CASSLGEGPGTGELFF. The CDR3 DNA reads as TGTGCCAGCAGCTTAGGGGAGGGGCCGGGCACCGGGGAGCTGTTTTTT. The V call is TRBV7-9, the J call TRBJ2-2, with TRBD2 identical over 7 bases. The V gene end was trimmed by 1 base and the J gene end by 4 bases; junction bases not matched to a gene: 6. The CDR3 is 16 residues long. Germline lookup yields CDR1 SEHNR and CDR2 FQNEAQ (reference sequence).

A few counts support this clone. The chain employs TRBV29-1 and TRBJ1-6; a possible D gene is TRBD1 (5 bases). The CDR3 loop spans 13 amino acids. Germline lookup yields CDR1 SQVTM and CDR2 ANQGSEA. V gave up 8 bases and J gave up 9 bases, with 17 bases separating them. Here the CDR3 reads CSLAGAAGSPLHF. For the CDR3, the DNA is TGCAGCCTGGCTGGGGCCGCCGGTTCACCCCTCCACTTT.

This clone was seen repeatedly, ten times or more. This chain uses TRBV12-5 with TRBJ2-1; perhaps TRBD2 as D (5 bases). This CDR3 spans 15 amino acids. Germline V gene sequence: CDR1 LGHNT, CDR2 FRNRAP. The V and J ends lost 3 bases and 7 bases respectively, with 16 bases between them. CDR3 region: CASGLGDPPGNEQFF. In nucleotides, the CDR3 is TGTGCTAGTGGTTTAGGAGACCCCCCGGGGAATGAGCAGTTCTTC.

This clone was found many times. The rearrangement links TRBV28 to TRBJ1-2; D is perhaps TRBD1 (6 bases). The CDR3 extends over 13 amino acids. V was cut by 5 bases and J by 7 bases, with 14 bases left in between. Germline V gene lookup returns CDR1 MDHEN and CDR2 SYDVKM. The CDR3 protein is CASSVQGTVGYTF. The DNA for the CDR3 is TGTGCCAGCAGTGTACAGGGCACGGTTGGCTACACCTTC.

At least ten counts were recorded for this clone. The V and J genes are TRBV28 and TRBJ1-6; 11 nucleotides match TRBD1. This CDR3 is built from 16 residues. CDR1 is MDHEN and CDR2 is SYDVKM in the germline V gene. J lost 8 bases, V lost 2 bases, and 5 bases had no gene match. This chain's CDR3 is CASSLGGDRGDSPLHF. CDR3 nucleotide sequence: TGTGCCAGCAGTTTAGGGGGGGACAGGGGGGATTCACCCCTCCACTTT.

This clone has ten or more counts. The chain employs TRBV19 and TRBJ1-4; maybe TRBD1 (6 bases). V dropped 8 bases and J dropped 6 bases, with 16 bases sitting between them. The CDR3 contains 14 residues. Germline V gives CDR1 LNHDA, CDR2 SQIVND (reference sequence). For the CDR3, the DNA is TGTGCCAGTCGCCTACAGGGTCTGGATGAAAAACTGTTTTTT. Its protein is CASRLQGLDEKLFF.

At least ten counts were recorded for this clone. The chain employs TRBV7-3 and TRBJ2-3; D call uncertain. The CDR3 has 12 amino acids. Looked up from germline, CDR1 is SGHTA and CDR2 is FQGTGA. The V and J ends lost 5 bases and 0 bases respectively, with 3 bases between them. The CDR3 protein is CASSPSTDTQYF. The CDR3 DNA sequence: TGTGCCAGCAGCCCAAGCACAGATACGCAGTATTTT.

This clone was recorded at least ten times. CDR3 bases: TGTGCCAGCAGCGAGCGCCAAGAGACCCAGTACTTC. Residues: CASSERQETQYF. The V gene is TRBV7-9, the J gene TRBJ2-5; D is unclear. Germline V gives CDR1 SEHNR, CDR2 FQNEAQ (reference sequence). The CDR3 covers 12 residues. V lost 5 bases and J lost 1, with 5 bases in between.

This clone was seen repeatedly, ten times or more. The chain is built from TRBV5-6 and TRBJ2-7; 7 bases map to TRBD1. The CDR3 has 15 amino acids. Germline values: CDR1 SGHDT, CDR2 YYEEEE. After removal of 2 bases from V and 6 bases from J, the junction contained 11 bases not matched to a gene. The CDR3 loop reads CASSLGTVVIREQYF. CDR3 nucleotide sequence: TGTGCCAGCAGCTTAGGGACAGTAGTCATACGCGAGCAGTACTTC.

This clone has ten or more counts. The chain links TRBV5-1 to TRBJ2-5; 9 positions agree with TRBD2. Germline CDR1 is SGHRS and CDR2 is YFSETQ. The trim removed 4 bases at V and 2 bases at J, leaving 3 bases unmatched. This CDR3 has 14 residues. CDR3 sequence (DNA): TGCGCCAGCAGCCGGACTAGCGAGCAAGAGACCCAGTACTTC. Its protein is CASSRTSEQETQYF. The full variable domain, completed using reference TRBV5-1 and TRBJ2-5, is KAGVTQTPRYLIKTRGQQVTLSCSPISGHRSVSWYQQTPGQGLQFLFEYFSETQRNKGNFPGRFSGRQFSNSRSEMNVSTLELGDSALYLCASSRTSEQETQYFGPGTRLLVL.

This clone was recorded at least ten times. J is TRBJ1-2 and V is TRBV6-5; D perhaps matches TRBD1 (5 bases). CDR1 is MNHEY, CDR2 SVGAGI, per germline. This CDR3 comprises 16 residues. Trimming left V 0 bases short and J 4 bases short, with 15 bases between. The CDR3, as DNA: TGTGCCAGCAGTTACTCCGGCAGGGCCCCCCCCTATGGCTACACCTTC. Protein sequence: CASSYSGRAPPYGYTF.

This clone is large. The gene calls are TRBV10-1 and TRBJ2-7; the match to TRBD1 covers 7 bases. This CDR3 region has 14 residues. Germline CDR1 and CDR2: WNHNN and SYGVQD (reference sequence). With V trimmed by 6 bases and J by 6 bases, 11 bases remained unmatched. The CDR3 DNA is TGCGCCAGCAGGGAAAACGGACAGGCCTGCGAGCAGTACTTC. It is translated as CASRENGQACEQYF.

The rearrangement uses TRBV5-1 and TRBJ2-7; 7 bases map to TRBD1. The germline CDR1 and CDR2 sequences are SGHRS and YFSETQ. The trim removed 0 bases at V and 0 bases at J, leaving 0 bases unmatched. The CDR3 consists of 14 residues. CDR3 protein: CASSLAGGSYEQYF. CDR3 coding DNA: TGCGCCAGCAGCTTGGCAGGGGGCTCCTACGAGCAGTACTTC.

This clone was seen a handful of times. The chain combines TRBV7-9 with TRBJ2-4, with D possibly TRBD2 on 6 matching bases. Trimming removed 5 bases from V and 2 bases from J, with 13 bases in between. The CDR3 contains 15 residues. Looked up from germline, CDR1 is SEHNR and CDR2 is FQNEAQ (reference sequence). This CDR3 is CASSRGWETKNIQYF. The CDR3 DNA is TGTGCCAGCAGCCGGGGGTGGGAGACCAAAAACATTCAGTACTTC. The full variable domain, rest sourced from reference TRBV7-9 and TRBJ2-4, is DTGVSQNPRHKITKRGQNVTFRCDPISEHNRLYWYRQTLGQGPEFLTYFQNEAQLEKSRLLSDRFSAERPKGSFSTLEIQRTEQGDSAMYLCASSRGWETKNIQYFGAGTRLSVL.

This clone was recorded many times. The chain links TRBV9 to TRBJ2-1, with D unclear. The ends were cut back, 1 base at V and 5 bases at J, with 13 bases in the middle. The V gene's germline CDR1 is SGDLS and CDR2 YYNGEE. The CDR3 is 15 residues long. CDR3 bases: TGTGCCAGCAGCGTAAGGGCTTCCCTCCACAATGAGCAGTTCTTC. Its translation: CASSVRASLHNEQFF.

This clone was seen many times. The J gene is TRBJ2-2, the V gene TRBV10-3; D is ambiguous. V lost 4 bases, J lost 7 bases, and 7 bases lay in between. There are 12 residues in the CDR3. Germline V gene sequence: CDR1 ENHRY, CDR2 SYGVKD. The CDR3 DNA is TGTGCCATCAGTGCTTATTTCGGGGAGCTGTTTTTT. It specifies CAISAYFGELFF.

This clone was recorded at least ten times. The chain couples TRBV4-1 to TRBJ2-7; either TRBD1 or TRBD2 may supply D (5 bases each). CDR3 size: 15 residues. The V end was cut by 3 bases, the J end by 3 bases, with 15 bases between. Germline V gene sequence: CDR1 MGHRA, CDR2 YSYEKL. The CDR3 loop is CASSQTEGRVYEQYF. CDR3 coding DNA: TGCGCCAGCAGCCAGACCGAGGGCAGGGTCTACGAGCAGTACTTC.